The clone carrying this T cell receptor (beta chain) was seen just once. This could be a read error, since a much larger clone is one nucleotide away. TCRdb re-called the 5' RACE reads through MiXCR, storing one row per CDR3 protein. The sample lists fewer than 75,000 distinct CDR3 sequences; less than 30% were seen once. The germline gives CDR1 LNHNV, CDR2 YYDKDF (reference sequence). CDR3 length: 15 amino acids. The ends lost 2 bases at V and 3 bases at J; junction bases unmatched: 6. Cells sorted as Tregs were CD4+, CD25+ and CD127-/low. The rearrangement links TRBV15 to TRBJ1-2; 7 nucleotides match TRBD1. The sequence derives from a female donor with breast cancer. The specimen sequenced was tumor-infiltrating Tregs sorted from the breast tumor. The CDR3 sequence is CATSRRGTVYYGYTF. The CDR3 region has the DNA TGTGCCACCAGCAGACGAGGGACAGTCTACTATGGCTACACCTTC. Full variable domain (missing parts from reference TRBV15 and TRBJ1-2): DAMVIQNPRYQVTQFGKPVTLSCSQTLNHNVMYWYQQKSSQAPKLLFHYYDKDFNNEADTPDNFQSRRPNTSFCFLDIRSPGLGDTAMYLCATSRRGTVYYGYTFGSGTRLTVV.